This entry describes one TCR beta chain. This clone was found once. The clone's antigen remains unknown. No base-level quality is on record; no much larger clone is a single base apart. The data are from a study of control samples from healthy donors and cancer patients (dated by TCRdb to 2018 to 2021). The protocol used for the library was the immunoSEQ multiplex PCR assay. TCRdb holds this immuneACCESS table with in-frame rearrangements only. Some clones are missing; in checked studies, unresolved V genes explain under half, and the rest has no known cause. This sample is represented by approximately 97,000 clones; just over 90% of them were singletons. About 2.5% of the sample comes from the top ten. Inclusive of the bounding cysteine and phenylalanine, the CDR3 is 14 residues long. Only the CDR3 portion is preserved as DNA: 42 bases, with reading frame beginning at the first base. Taken from the germline V gene, the CDR1 and CDR2 loops are SGHRS and YFSETQ. Ends trimmed: V by 0 bases, J by 3 bases; bases unmatched to a gene: 3.

The sequence joins TRBV5-1 to TRBJ2-7; 7 bases in between match TRBD2. The specimen was blood. This clonotype originated in a woman younger than 30 in good health. The CDR3 has the sequence CASSLGGGSYEQYF. The sequenced DNA is TGCGCCAGCAGCTTGGGGGGAGGGAGCTACGAGCAGTACTTC.